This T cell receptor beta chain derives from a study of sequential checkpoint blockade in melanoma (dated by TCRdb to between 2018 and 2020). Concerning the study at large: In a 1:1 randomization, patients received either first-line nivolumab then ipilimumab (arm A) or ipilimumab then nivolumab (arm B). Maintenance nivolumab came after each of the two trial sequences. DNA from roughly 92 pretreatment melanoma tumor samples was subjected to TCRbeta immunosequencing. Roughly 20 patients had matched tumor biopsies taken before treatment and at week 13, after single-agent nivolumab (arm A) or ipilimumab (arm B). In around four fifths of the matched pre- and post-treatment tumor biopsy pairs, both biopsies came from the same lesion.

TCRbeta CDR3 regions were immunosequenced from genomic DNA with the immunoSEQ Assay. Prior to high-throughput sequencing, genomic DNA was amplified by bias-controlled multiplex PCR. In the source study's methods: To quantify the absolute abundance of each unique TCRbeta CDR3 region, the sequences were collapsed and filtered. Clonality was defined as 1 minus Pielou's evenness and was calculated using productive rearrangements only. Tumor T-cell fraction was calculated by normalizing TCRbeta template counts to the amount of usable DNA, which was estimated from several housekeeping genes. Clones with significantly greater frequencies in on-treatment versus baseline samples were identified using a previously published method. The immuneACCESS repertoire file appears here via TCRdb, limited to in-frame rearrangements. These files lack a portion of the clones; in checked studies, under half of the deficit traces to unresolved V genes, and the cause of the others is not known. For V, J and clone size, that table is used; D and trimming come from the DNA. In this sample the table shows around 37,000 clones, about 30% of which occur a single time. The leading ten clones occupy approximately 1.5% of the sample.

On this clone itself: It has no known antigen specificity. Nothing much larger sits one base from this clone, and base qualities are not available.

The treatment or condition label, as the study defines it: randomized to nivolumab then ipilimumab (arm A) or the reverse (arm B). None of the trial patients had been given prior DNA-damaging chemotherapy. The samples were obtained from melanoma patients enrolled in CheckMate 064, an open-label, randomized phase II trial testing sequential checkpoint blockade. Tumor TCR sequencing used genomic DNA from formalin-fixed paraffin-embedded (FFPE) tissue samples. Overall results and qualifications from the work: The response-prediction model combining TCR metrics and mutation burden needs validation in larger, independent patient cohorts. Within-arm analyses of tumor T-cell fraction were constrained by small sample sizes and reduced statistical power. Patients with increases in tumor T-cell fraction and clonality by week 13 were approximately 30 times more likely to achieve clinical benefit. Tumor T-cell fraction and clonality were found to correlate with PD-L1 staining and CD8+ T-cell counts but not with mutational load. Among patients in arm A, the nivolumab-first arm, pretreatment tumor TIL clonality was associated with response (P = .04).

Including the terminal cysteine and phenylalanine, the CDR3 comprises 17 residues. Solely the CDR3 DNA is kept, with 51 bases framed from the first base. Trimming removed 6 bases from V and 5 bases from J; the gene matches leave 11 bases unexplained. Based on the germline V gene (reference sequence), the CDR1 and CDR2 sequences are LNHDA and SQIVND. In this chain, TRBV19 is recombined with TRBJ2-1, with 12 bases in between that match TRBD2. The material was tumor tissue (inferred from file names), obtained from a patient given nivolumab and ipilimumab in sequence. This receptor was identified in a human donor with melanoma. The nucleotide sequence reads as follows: TGTGCCAGTAGGTCTAGGCTAGCGGGGGGGCCGAACAATGAGCAGTTCTTC. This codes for CASRSRLAGGPNNEQFF.